This paragraph covers one T cell receptor (beta chain) sequence. No antigen is known for it. Germline lookup yields CDR1 SGHAT and CDR2 FQNNGV. The CDR3 is made up of 15 amino acids. V lost 1 base, J lost 0 bases, and 10 bases lay in between. This entry is derived from a study of Ad26.COV2.S vaccination and SARS-CoV-2 variants. Looking at the study overall: Ad26.COV2.S given intramuscularly, once or twice 56 days apart.

Treatment here: around 19 received Ad26.COV2.S at low or high dose, single or two shots; 5 received placebo; per-sample allocation not given. Sampling was done on day 63 after the first vaccine or placebo injection. This vaccine is an Ad26 vector that expresses the Wuhan-strain SARS-CoV-2 spike. Findings and caveats of the study: Vaccinees reportedly had broad spike-specific CD8+ and CD4+ T cell responses. In TCR breadth and depth analyses, total T cell responses may have been underestimated.

Sequenced by immunoSEQ multiplex PCR; TCRdb stores in-frame clones only, minus some. The sample has a few hundred thousand clones; roughly 85% are singletons. This rearrangement joins TRBV11-2 to TRBJ2-7, with no clear D. This material consisted of peripheral blood, taken in a trial of Ad26.COV2.S vaccine versus placebo. This receptor was identified in a person between 18 and 60 years old who received the Ad26.COV2.S COVID-19 vaccine or a placebo. Here the CDR3 DNA reads TGTGCCAGCAGCTTAGTAGGTGTCAGCTCCTACGAGCAGTACTTC. It is translated as CASSLVGVSSYEQYF. The full variable domain, in which reference TRBV11-2 and TRBJ2-7 provide the parts outside the CDR3, is EAGVAQSPRYKIIEKRQSVAFWCNPISGHATLYWYQQILGQGPKLLIQFQNNGVVDDSQLPKDRFSAERLKGVDSTLKIQPAKLEDSAVYLCASSLVGVSSYEQYFGPGTRLTVT.